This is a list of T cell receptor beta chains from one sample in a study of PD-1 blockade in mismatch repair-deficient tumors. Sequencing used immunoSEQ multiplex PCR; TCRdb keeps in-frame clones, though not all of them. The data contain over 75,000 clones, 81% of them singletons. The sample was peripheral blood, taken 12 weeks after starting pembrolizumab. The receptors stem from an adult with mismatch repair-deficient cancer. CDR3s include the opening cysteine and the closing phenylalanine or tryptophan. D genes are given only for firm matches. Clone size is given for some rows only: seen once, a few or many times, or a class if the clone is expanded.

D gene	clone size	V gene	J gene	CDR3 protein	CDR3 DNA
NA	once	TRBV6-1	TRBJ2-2	CASTKENTGELFF	TGTGCCAGCACCAAGGAGAACACCGGGGAGCTGTTTTTT
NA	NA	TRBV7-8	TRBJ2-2	CASSLSSGELFF	TGTGCCAGCAGCCTCTCTTCCGGGGAGCTGTTTTTT
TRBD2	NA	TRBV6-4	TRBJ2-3	CASSDVVAGVDTQYF	TGTGCCAGCAGTGACGTGGTAGCGGGAGTGGATACGCAGTATTTT
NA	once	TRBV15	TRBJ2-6	CATSRDLSASGANVLTF	TGTGCCACCAGCAGAGATCTTTCGGCCTCTGGGGCCAACGTCCTGACTTTC
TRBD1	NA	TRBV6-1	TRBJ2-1	CASSGRTGGTKSYNEQFF	TGTGCCAGCAGTGGACGGACAGGGGGGACCAAGTCCTACAATGAGCAGTTCTTC
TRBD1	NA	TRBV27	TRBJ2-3	CATKVQGAADTQYF	TGTGCCACCAAAGTACAGGGGGCCGCAGATACGCAGTATTTT
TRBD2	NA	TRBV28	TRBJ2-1	CASSVSGRERDNEQFF	TGTGCCAGCAGTGTCAGCGGGAGGGAGCGGGACAATGAGCAGTTCTTC
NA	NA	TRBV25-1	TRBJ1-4	CASSVAGIEKLFF	TGTGCCAGCAGTGTAGCAGGGATTGAAAAACTGTTTTTT
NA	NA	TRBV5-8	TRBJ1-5	CASSLRSTSTNQPQHF	TGTGCCAGCAGCTTGAGGTCAACATCGACCAATCAGCCCCAGCATTTT
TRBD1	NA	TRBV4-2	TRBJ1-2	CASSDNWDSNYGYTF	TGTGCCAGCAGCGATAATTGGGACAGTAACTATGGCTACACCTTC
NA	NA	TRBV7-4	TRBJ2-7	CASSLVASGYYEQYF	TGTGCCAGCAGCTTAGTAGCTTCGGGATATTACGAGCAGTACTTC
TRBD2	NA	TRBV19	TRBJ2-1	CASSISIAGGPSYNEQFF	TGTGCCAGTAGTATAAGTATAGCGGGAGGACCTTCCTACAATGAGCAGTTCTTC
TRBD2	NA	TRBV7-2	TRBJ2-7	CASSSGLAGGYEQYF	TGTGCCAGCAGTTCCGGACTAGCGGGAGGCTACGAGCAGTACTTC
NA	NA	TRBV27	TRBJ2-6	CASSVSSGANVLTF	TGTGCCAGCAGTGTCAGCTCTGGGGCCAACGTCCTGACTTTC
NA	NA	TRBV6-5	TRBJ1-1	CASSYTDRRAAEAFF	TGTGCCAGCAGTTACACAGACAGGAGGGCCGCTGAAGCTTTCTTT
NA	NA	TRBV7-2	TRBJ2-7	CASSPAGSWYEQYF	TGTGCCAGCAGCCCAGCTGGCAGTTGGTACGAGCAGTACTTC
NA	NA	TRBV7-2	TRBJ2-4	CASSDKNIQYF	TGTGCCAGCAGCGACAAAAACATTCAGTACTTC
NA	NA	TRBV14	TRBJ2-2	CASSRVGELFF	TGTGCCAGCAGCCGGGTCGGGGAGCTGTTTTTT
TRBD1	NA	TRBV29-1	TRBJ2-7	CSVRQGAGYEQYF	TGCAGCGTTAGACAGGGGGCGGGTTACGAGCAGTACTTC
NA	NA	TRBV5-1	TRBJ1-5	CASSLEGTNNQPQHF	TGCGCCAGCAGCTTGGAAGGTACTAACAATCAGCCCCAGCATTTT
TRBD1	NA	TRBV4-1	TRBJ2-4	CASSPTGVGIQYF	TGCGCCAGCAGCCCGACAGGGGTAGGCATTCAGTACTTC
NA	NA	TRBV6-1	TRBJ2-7	CASSVRPISYEQYF	TGTGCCAGCAGTGTTAGACCTATTTCCTACGAGCAGTACTTC
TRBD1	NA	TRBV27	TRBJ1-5	CASSFEGAGQPQHF	TGTGCCAGCAGTTTCGAGGGGGCGGGTCAGCCCCAGCATTTT
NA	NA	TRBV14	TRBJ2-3	CASSQPRTGTDTQYF	TGTGCCAGCAGCCAACCCAGGACCGGCACAGATACGCAGTATTTT
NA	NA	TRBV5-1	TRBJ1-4	CASSFSFNEKLFF	TGCGCCAGCAGCTTTTCCTTTAATGAAAAACTGTTTTTT
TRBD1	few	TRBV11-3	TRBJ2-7	CASSVVVTGGTYEQYF	TGTGCCAGCAGCGTCGTTGTGACAGGGGGGACGTACGAGCAGTACTTC
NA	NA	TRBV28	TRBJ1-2	CAILAGDGAYGYTF	TGTGCCATACTGGCGGGGGATGGGGCCTATGGCTACACCTTC
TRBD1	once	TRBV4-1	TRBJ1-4	CASSQGQGMGIKANEKLFF	TGCGCCAGCAGCCAAGGACAGGGTATGGGGATAAAAGCTAATGAAAAACTGTTTTTT
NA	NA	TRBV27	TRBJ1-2	CASSFEGGYGYTF	TGTGCCAGCAGTTTCGAGGGAGGCTATGGCTACACCTTC
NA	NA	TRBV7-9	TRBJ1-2	CASSSTGLSDYGYTF	TGTGCCAGCAGCTCAACAGGACTTAGTGACTATGGCTACACCTTC
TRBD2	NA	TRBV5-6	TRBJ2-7	CASSSMTSGNYEQYF	TGTGCCAGCAGCTCGATGACTAGCGGCAACTACGAGCAGTACTTC
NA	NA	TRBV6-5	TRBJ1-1	CASSKPQGRETFF	TGTGCCAGCAGTAAGCCGCAGGGGCGAGAGACTTTCTTT
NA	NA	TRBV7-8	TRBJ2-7	CASSLEGLPSYEQYF	TGTGCCAGCAGCTTAGAAGGACTGCCCTCCTACGAGCAGTACTTC
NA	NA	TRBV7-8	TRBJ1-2	CASSLVAWDGYTF	TGTGCCAGCAGCTTAGTGGCCTGGGACGGCTACACCTTC
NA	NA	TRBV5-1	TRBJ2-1	CASSLMGRIFDEQFF	TGCGCCAGCAGCTTGATGGGACGGATTTTCGATGAGCAGTTCTTC
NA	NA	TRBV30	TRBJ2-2	CAWRGAGELFF	TGTGCCTGGAGGGGTGCCGGGGAGCTGTTTTTT
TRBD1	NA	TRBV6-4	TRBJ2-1	CASSDTDRAPYNEQFF	TGTGCCAGCAGTGACACGGACAGGGCTCCCTACAATGAGCAGTTCTTC
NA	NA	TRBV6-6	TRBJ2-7	CASSYRDFYEQYF	TGTGCCAGCAGTTACCGGGACTTCTACGAGCAGTACTTC
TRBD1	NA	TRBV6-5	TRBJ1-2	CASSPGQSHRGYTF	TGTGCCAGCAGCCCGGGACAGAGTCACAGGGGCTACACCTTC
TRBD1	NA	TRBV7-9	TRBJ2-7	CASSFEGRRTGSYEQYF	TGTGCCAGCAGCTTTGAGGGCCGAAGGACAGGCTCCTACGAGCAGTACTTC
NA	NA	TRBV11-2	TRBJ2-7	CASSLASTASFEQYF	TGTGCCAGCAGCTTAGCAAGCACGGCCTCCTTCGAGCAGTACTTC
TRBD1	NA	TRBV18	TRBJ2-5	CASSGTGSETQYF	TGTGCCAGCTCAGGGACAGGGTCGGAGACCCAGTACTTC
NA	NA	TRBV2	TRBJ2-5	CASSDSQARGGTQYF	TGTGCCAGCAGTGATTCTCAAGCCCGGGGTGGGACCCAGTACTTC
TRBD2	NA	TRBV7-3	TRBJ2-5	CASSFRAGEGETQYF	TGTGCCAGCAGCTTCCGAGCGGGAGAAGGAGAGACCCAGTACTTC
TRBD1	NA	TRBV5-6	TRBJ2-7	CASSRQGERDEQYF	TGTGCCAGCAGCCGACAGGGGGAAAGGGACGAGCAGTACTTC
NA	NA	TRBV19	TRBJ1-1	CASSIDSRTGLRAFF	TGTGCCAGTAGTATAGATTCCCGTACAGGACTCCGAGCTTTCTTT
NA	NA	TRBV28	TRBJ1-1	CASRGLMNTEAFF	TGTGCCAGCAGGGGTTTGATGAACACTGAAGCTTTCTTT
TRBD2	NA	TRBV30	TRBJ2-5	CASERLAGGGTQYF	TGTGCCTCGGAAAGACTAGCGGGAGGAGGGACCCAGTACTTC
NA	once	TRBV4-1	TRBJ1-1	CASSQALGATAFF	TGCGCCAGCAGCCAAGCTCTGGGGGCGACGGCTTTCTTT
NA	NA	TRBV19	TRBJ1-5	CASSWATYSNQPQHF	TGTGCCAGTAGTTGGGCCACCTATAGCAATCAGCCCCAGCATTTT
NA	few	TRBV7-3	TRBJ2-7	CASSNSLGEQYF	TGTGCCAGCAGCAATTCCCTAGGGGAGCAGTACTTC
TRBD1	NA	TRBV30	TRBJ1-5	CAWGRDSYLNQPQHF	TGTGCCTGGGGAAGGGACAGTTACCTCAATCAGCCCCAGCATTTT
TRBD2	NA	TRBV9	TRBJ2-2	CASSAGLAELTGELFF	TGTGCCAGCAGCGCGGGACTAGCGGAACTCACCGGGGAGCTGTTTTTT
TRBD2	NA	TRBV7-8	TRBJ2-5	CASSIGLAVQETQYF	TGTGCCAGCAGCATAGGACTAGCGGTGCAAGAGACCCAGTACTTC
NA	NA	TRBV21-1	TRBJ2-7	CAPQGSPGEQYF	TGTGCCCCACAGGGGTCCCCTGGAGAGCAGTACTTC
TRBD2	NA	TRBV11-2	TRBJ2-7	CASSPRTSGSYEQYF	TGTGCCAGCAGCCCCAGGACTAGCGGGAGCTACGAGCAGTACTTC
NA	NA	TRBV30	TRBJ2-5	CAWSGGDSQETQYF	TGTGCCTGGAGTGGGGGGGACAGCCAAGAGACCCAGTACTTC
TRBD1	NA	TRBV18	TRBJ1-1	CASSPRRDSHTEAFF	TGTGCCAGCTCACCAAGGAGGGACAGCCACACTGAAGCTTTCTTT
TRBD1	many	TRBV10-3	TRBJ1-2	CAMAGQGSYGYTF	TGTGCCATGGCGGGACAGGGGAGCTATGGCTACACCTTC
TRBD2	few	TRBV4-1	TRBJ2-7	CASSQGPLAGSGEQYF	TGCGCCAGCAGTCAGGGGCCTCTAGCGGGATCCGGCGAGCAGTACTTC